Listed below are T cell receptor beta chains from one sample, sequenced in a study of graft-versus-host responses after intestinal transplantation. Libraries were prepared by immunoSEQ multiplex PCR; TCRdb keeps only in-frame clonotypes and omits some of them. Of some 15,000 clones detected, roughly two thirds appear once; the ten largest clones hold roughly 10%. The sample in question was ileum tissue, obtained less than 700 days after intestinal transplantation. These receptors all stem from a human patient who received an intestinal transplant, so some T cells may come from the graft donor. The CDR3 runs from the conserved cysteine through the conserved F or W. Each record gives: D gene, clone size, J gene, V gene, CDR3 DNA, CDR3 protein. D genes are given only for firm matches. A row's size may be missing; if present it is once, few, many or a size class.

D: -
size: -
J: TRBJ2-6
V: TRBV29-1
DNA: TGCAGCGTTGAAGATATCGGTCGTGGTGATTCTGGGGCCAACGTCCTGACTTTC
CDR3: CSVEDIGRGDSGANVLTF

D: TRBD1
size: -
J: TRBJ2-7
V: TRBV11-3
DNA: TGTGCCAGCAGCTTTACAGGGGGTTACGAGCAGTACTTC
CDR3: CASSFTGGYEQYF

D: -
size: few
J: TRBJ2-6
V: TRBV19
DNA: TGTGCCAGTAGTATAGATCCGACAGGATTAGTATCTGGGGCCAACGTCCTGACTTTC
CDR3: CASSIDPTGLVSGANVLTF

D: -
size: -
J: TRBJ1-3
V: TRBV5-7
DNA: TGTGCCAGCAGCTTGGCAGGGTCAGGAAACACCATATATTTT
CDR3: CASSLAGSGNTIYF

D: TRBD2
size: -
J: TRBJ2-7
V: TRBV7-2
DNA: TGTGCCAGCAGCTTAACTAGCGGGGGGGCATTCTACGAGCAGTACTTC
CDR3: CASSLTSGGAFYEQYF

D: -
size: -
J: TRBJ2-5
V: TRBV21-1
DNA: TGTGCCAGCAGCAAAGGATGGGGACAGCTTCAAGAGACCCAGTACTTC
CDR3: CASSKGWGQLQETQYF

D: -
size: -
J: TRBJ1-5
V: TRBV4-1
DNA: TGCGCCAGCAGCCAAGGGATGGGGGAGGAGCCCCAGCATTTT
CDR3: CASSQGMGEEPQHF

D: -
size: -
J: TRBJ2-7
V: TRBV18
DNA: TGTGCCAGCTCCACCCGGCGGGACAGCTCCTACGAGCAGTACTTC
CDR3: CASSTRRDSSYEQYF

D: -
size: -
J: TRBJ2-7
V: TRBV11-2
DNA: TGTGCCAGCAGCCGACTCTCCTACGAGCAGTACTTC
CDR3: CASSRLSYEQYF

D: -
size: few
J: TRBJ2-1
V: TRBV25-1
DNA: TGTGCCAGCAGTGTGGCAGGGGAGGGCAATGAGCAGTTCTTC
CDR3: CASSVAGEGNEQFF

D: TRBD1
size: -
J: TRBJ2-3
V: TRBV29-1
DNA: TGCAGCGGTACGACAGGGGCAACAGATACGCAGTATTTT
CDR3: CSGTTGATDTQYF

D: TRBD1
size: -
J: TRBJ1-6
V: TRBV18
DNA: TGTGCCAGCTCACCAGCCCGGGACAGGGGAAATTCACCCCTCCACTTT
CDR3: CASSPARDRGNSPLHF

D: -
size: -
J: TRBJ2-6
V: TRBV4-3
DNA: TGCGCCAGCAGCCAAGATGTCGGGGAGGCCAACGTCCTGACTTTC
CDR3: CASSQDVGEANVLTF

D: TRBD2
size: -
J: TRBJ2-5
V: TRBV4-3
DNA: TGCGCCAGCAGCCAAGGGCTAGCGGGGGGTTTACAAGAGACCCAGTACTTC
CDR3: CASSQGLAGGLQETQYF

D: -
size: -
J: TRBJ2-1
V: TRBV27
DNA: TGTGCCAGCAGTTTAGGGGACATCGGTTACAATGAGCAGTTCTTC
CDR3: CASSLGDIGYNEQFF

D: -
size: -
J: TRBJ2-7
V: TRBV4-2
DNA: TGTGCCAGCAGCCAAGAATGGGGGGGGGCCCCCTACGAGCAGTACTTC
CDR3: CASSQEWGGAPYEQYF

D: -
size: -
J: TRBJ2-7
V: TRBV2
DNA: TGTGCCAGCACTCCAGGGTACGAGCAGTACTTC
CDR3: CASTPGYEQYF

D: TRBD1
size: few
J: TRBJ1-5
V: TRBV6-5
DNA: TGTGCCAGCACCGGGACAGGGGTAGGCAATCAGCCCCAGCATTTT
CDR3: CASTGTGVGNQPQHF

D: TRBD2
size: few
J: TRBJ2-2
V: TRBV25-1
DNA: TGTGCCAGCAGTGAACTAGCGGCCCCGAACACCGGGGAGCTGTTTTTT
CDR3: CASSELAAPNTGELFF

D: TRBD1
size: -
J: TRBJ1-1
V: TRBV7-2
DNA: TGTGCCAGCAGCATGGGGACAGGGGGTGAAGCTTTCTTT
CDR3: CASSMGTGGEAFF

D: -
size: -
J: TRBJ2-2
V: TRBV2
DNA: TGTGCCAGCAAAAAAGCGGGGAACACCGGGGAGCTGTTTTTT
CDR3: CASKKAGNTGELFF

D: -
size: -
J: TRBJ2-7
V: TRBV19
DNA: TGTGCCAGTAGTATAGACGCTTGGGGGCCCTACGAGCAGTACTTC
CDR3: CASSIDAWGPYEQYF

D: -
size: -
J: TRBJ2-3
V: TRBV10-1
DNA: TGCGCCCGCCCCCCAGAGGGGGGGAACACAGATACGCAGTATTTT
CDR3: CARPPEGGNTDTQYF

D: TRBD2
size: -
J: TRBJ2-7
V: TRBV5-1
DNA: TGCGCCAGCAGCTTCATATCCGGGACTAGCGGTTACGAGCAGTACTTC
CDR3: CASSFISGTSGYEQYF

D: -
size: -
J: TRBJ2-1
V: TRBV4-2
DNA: TGTGCCAGCAGTCAAGATCAGGAGGGGGGGCGCAATGAGCAGTTCTTC
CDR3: CASSQDQEGGRNEQFF

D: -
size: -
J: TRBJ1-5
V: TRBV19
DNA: TGTGCCAGTAGTATTCCATTACCAGGGATACCAGACCAGCCCCAGCATTTT
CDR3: CASSIPLPGIPDQPQHF

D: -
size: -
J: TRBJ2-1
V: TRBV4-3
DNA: TGCGCCAGCGGACCCGGGACTTACAATGAGCAGTTCTTC
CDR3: CASGPGTYNEQFF

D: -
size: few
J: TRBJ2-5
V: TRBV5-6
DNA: TGTGCCAGCAGCTACGTCGCCGGCCAAGAGACCCAGTACTTC
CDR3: CASSYVAGQETQYF

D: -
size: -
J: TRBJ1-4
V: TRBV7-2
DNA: TGTGCCAGCAGCTTACAGGGAACAAATGAAAAACTGTTTTTT
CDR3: CASSLQGTNEKLFF

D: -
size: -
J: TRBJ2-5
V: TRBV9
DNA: TGTGCCAGCAGCGCGCTAGGCGGCCCCCCAACCGACCAAGAGACCCAGTACTTC
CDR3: CASSALGGPPTDQETQYF

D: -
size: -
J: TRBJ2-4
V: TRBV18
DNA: TGTGCCAGCTCTCCCGGGACACAAAACATTCAGTACTTC
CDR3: CASSPGTQNIQYF

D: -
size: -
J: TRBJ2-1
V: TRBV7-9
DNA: TGTGCCAGCAGTAACAGGGACTACAATGAGCAGTTCTTC
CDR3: CASSNRDYNEQFF

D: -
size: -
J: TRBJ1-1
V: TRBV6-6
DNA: TGTGCCAGCAGTTACAGGGACGGGGGGGCTGAAGCTTTCTTT
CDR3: CASSYRDGGAEAFF

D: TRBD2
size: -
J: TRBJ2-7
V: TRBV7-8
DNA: TGTGCCAGCAGCTTTAGCGGGATTGGATACTACGAGCAGTACTTC
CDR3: CASSFSGIGYYEQYF

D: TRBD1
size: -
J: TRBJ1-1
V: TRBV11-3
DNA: TGTGCCAGCAGCCCACGGACAGGGGCAGACACTGAAGCTTTCTTT
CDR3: CASSPRTGADTEAFF

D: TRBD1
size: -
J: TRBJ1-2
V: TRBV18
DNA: TGTGCCAGCTCACCCGGCAGGGACAGTTATAACTATGGCTACACCTTC
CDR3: CASSPGRDSYNYGYTF

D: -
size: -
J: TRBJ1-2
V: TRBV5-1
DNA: TGCGCCAGCAGCTCCTTCGGCGGGGGAGGTGGCTACACCTTC
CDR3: CASSSFGGGGGYTF

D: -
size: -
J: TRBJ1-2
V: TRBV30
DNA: TGTGCCTGGAGTCTGGACAGAATTTATGGCTACACCTTC
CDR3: CAWSLDRIYGYTF

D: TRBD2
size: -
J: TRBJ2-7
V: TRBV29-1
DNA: TGCAGCGCCGGGACTAGCGAACCCTACGAGCAGTACTTC
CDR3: CSAGTSEPYEQYF

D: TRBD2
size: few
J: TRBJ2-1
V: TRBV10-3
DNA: TGTGCCATCAGGGGGACTAGCGCTTACAATGAGCAGTTCTTC
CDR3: CAIRGTSAYNEQFF

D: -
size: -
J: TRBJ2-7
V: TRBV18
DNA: TGTGCCAGCTCACCCCCACCTGCCTCCAGGCATTATTTGTACGAGCAGTACTTC
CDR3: CASSPPPASRHYLYEQYF

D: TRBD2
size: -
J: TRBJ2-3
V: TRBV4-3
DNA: TGCGCCAGCAGCCTGTTCCGGACTAGCGGGGGGGTAGATACGCAGTATTTT
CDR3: CASSLFRTSGGVDTQYF

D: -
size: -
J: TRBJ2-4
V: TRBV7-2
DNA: TGTGCCAGCAGCTTGAACAGGGTTAAGTTTCAGTACTTC
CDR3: CASSLNRVKFQYF

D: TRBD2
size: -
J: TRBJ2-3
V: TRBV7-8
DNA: TGTGCCAGCAGCTTAGCCGGGACTAGCGGGGGGGTGGCAGATACGCAGTATTTT
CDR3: CASSLAGTSGGVADTQYF

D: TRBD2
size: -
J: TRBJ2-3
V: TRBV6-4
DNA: TGTGCCAGCAGTGACTCGACTAGCGGGGGGGCAGATACGCAGTATTTT
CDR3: CASSDSTSGGADTQYF

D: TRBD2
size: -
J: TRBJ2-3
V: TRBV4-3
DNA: TGCGCCAGCAGCCAAGATGGGGGACTATTGGGAGATACGCAGTATTTT
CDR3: CASSQDGGLLGDTQYF

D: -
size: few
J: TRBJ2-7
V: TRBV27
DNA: TGTGCCAGCAGTTTAGATCTCGGGGGAATACAGTACTTC
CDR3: CASSLDLGGIQYF

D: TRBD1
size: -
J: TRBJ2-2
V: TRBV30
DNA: TGTGCCTGGACCCGGGACAGGGGATCCGGGGAGCTGTTTTTT
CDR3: CAWTRDRGSGELFF

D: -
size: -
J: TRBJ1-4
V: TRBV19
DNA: TGTGCCAGTAGTCCCGAGCGGGAGACTAATGAAAAACTGTTTTTT
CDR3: CASSPERETNEKLFF

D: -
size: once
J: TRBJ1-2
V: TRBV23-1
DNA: TGCGCCAGGAGTTGCAAACAGGGTATATACTATGGCTACACCTTC
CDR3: CARSCKQGIYYGYTF

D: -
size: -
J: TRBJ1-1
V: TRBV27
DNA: TGTGCCAGCGGGCGGGGGCTTGGTACTGAAGCTTTCTTT
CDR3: CASGRGLGTEAFF

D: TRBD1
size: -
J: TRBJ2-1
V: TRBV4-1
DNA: TGCGCCAGCAGCCCGGACAGGGCTGTATACAATGAGCAGTTCTTC
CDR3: CASSPDRAVYNEQFF